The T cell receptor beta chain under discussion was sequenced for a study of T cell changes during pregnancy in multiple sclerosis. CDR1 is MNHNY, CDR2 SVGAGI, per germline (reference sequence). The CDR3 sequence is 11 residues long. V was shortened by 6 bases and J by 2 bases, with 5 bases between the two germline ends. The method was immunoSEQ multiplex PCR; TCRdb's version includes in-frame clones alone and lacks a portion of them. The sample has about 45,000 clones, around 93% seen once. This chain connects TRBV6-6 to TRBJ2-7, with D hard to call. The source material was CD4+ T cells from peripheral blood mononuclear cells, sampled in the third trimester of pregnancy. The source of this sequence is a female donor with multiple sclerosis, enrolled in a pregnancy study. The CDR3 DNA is TGTGCCAGCAGGTCCACCTACGAGCAGTACTTC. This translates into CASRSTYEQYF.